This T cell receptor beta chain was identified in a study of OX40 agonist ivuxolimab in advanced cancers. Study as a whole: Head and neck, renal cell, melanoma or hepatocellular carcinoma were the cancers that dose-escalation patients had. Three dose-escalation patients had partial responses: one with hepatocellular carcinoma and two with cutaneous melanoma. Study findings and constraints: The antigens recognized by the expanded peripheral T cells, that is their antigen specificity, were not determined.

Data came from immunoSEQ multiplex PCR; TCRdb stores just in-frame clones and leaves some out. The sample includes 70,000 to 85,000 clones, around 90% of them seen just once. With respect to this clone: Its antigen remains unknown.

Sampled blood was obtained at baseline, cycle 4 day 1, and cycle 7 day 1. The germline CDR1 and CDR2 sequences are SGHTA and FQGNSA. The CDR3 runs to 11 residues. Trimming left V 2 bases short and J 15 bases short, with 11 bases between. This sequence joins TRBV7-2 and TRBJ2-1, with a tentative D call TRBD2 (5 bases). The sequence came from an adult with an advanced solid tumor such as melanoma, head and neck, liver or kidney cancer. The sequencing used CD4+ or CD8+ T cells sorted from blood, collected in a trial of the OX40 agonist ivuxolimab. CDR3 residues: CASSLTRVRFF. In DNA, the CDR3 is TGTGCCAGCAGCTTAACGAGGGTTCGGTTCTTC.